A selection of T cell receptor beta chains follows, all from one sample in a study of cytomegalovirus exposure and HLA in healthy donors. The data were produced by immunoSEQ multiplex PCR, yet TCRdb's version contains in-frame clones alone and is incomplete. This table holds some 150,000 clones, 70% to 85% found once. Sample: PBMCs. The receptors stem from a man younger than 45 in good health and CMV-seronegative. The conserved cysteine and the conserved F or W are not part of the CDR3 here. A D gene is named only where the DNA matches it firmly. For some rows the clone size is stated as once, few or many, or as a class when expanded; others skip it.

length: 11; size: NA; V: TRBV2; D: NA; J: TRBJ2-5; CDR3: ASRVGRIETQY
length: 14; size: NA; V: TRBV7-9; D: NA; J: TRBJ2-2; CDR3: ASSPRQPGKTGELF
length: 11; size: NA; V: TRBV4-3; D: TRBD1; J: TRBJ2-1; CDR3: ASSQDRDRGQF
length: 13; size: NA; V: TRBV23-1; D: NA; J: TRBJ2-7; CDR3: ASSQSGQLSYEQY
length: 14; size: once; V: TRBV10-3; D: TRBD1; J: TRBJ2-1; CDR3: AISVQGALILDEQF
length: 16; size: NA; V: TRBV4-3; D: TRBD1; J: TRBJ2-7; CDR3: ASSQDLGTGGRGNEQY
length: 12; size: NA; V: TRBV14; D: NA; J: TRBJ1-2; CDR3: ASSQDARNYGYP
length: 12; size: NA; V: TRBV27; D: NA; J: TRBJ1-2; CDR3: ASSLRRGLGGYT
length: 13; size: NA; V: TRBV7-2; D: NA; J: TRBJ1-1; CDR3: ASSLVGPGSTEAF
length: 13; size: few; V: TRBV2; D: TRBD1; J: TRBJ2-3; CDR3: ASKDRDRGLHTQY
length: 12; size: NA; V: TRBV28; D: NA; J: TRBJ1-6; CDR3: ASRLTEDNSPLH
length: 12; size: NA; V: TRBV6-4; D: NA; J: TRBJ2-3; CDR3: ASSEGIARNTQY
length: 11; size: NA; V: TRBV7-2; D: TRBD2; J: TRBJ2-5; CDR3: ASSLERGETQY
length: 13; size: NA; V: TRBV9; D: NA; J: TRBJ1-2; CDR3: ASSVLEGAGYGYT
length: 14; size: few; V: TRBV19; D: TRBD1; J: TRBJ1-5; CDR3: ASSSGQGPFPQPQH
length: 14; size: few; V: TRBV7-2; D: NA; J: TRBJ2-1; CDR3: ASSLASVSSYNEQF
length: 15; size: NA; V: TRBV5-1; D: NA; J: TRBJ2-7; CDR3: ASSVRTGTLSSYEQY
length: 10; size: NA; V: TRBV10-3; D: NA; J: TRBJ2-1; CDR3: AISESGNEQF
length: 11; size: few; V: TRBV5-1; D: TRBD1; J: TRBJ2-6; CDR3: ASRQGAANVLT
length: 10; size: NA; V: TRBV21-1; D: NA; J: TRBJ2-3; CDR3: ARGARGDTQY
length: 15; size: NA; V: TRBV18; D: TRBD2; J: TRBJ2-3; CDR3: ASSPRLSSGTVNTQY
length: 13; size: few; V: TRBV7-2; D: NA; J: TRBJ2-2; CDR3: ASSSTRVNTGELF
length: 14; size: few; V: TRBV28; D: TRBD1; J: TRBJ2-5; CDR3: ASSIGTGDQQETQY
length: 12; size: NA; V: TRBV7-9; D: TRBD1; J: TRBJ1-4; CDR3: ASSVDRGREKLF
length: 11; size: NA; V: TRBV6-4; D: NA; J: TRBJ1-2; CDR3: ASSDQGSNGYT
length: 11; size: NA; V: TRBV5-1; D: NA; J: TRBJ2-7; CDR3: ASSLDTTYEQY
length: 13; size: NA; V: TRBV29-1; D: TRBD2; J: TRBJ2-5; CDR3: SVGSGGTYQETQY
length: 12; size: NA; V: TRBV11-2; D: NA; J: TRBJ2-5; CDR3: ASSLWTEEETQY
length: 13; size: NA; V: TRBV5-6; D: NA; J: TRBJ1-5; CDR3: ASSLGGYSNQPQH
length: 12; size: NA; V: TRBV6-5; D: TRBD2; J: TRBJ2-1; CDR3: ASSYGLAGVPFF
length: 10; size: NA; V: TRBV29-1; D: NA; J: TRBJ2-7; CDR3: SVRTDSYEQY
length: 16; size: few; V: TRBV2; D: TRBD2; J: TRBJ2-4; CDR3: ASSGTSGGLLAKNIQY
length: 11; size: NA; V: TRBV11-2; D: NA; J: TRBJ1-5; CDR3: ASSLEFSQPQH
length: 15; size: NA; V: TRBV28; D: TRBD1; J: TRBJ2-5; CDR3: ASSFRLGQGVQETQY
length: 11; size: NA; V: TRBV7-9; D: NA; J: TRBJ1-5; CDR3: ASSPPGGQPQH
length: 15; size: NA; V: TRBV2; D: TRBD2; J: TRBJ2-3; CDR3: ASSEGIAGPSPDTQY
length: 14; size: NA; V: TRBV7-2; D: TRBD1; J: TRBJ2-2; CDR3: ASSPRQGWVTGELF
length: 14; size: NA; V: TRBV5-1; D: TRBD1; J: TRBJ2-6; CDR3: ASSSQTGVGANVLT
length: 11; size: NA; V: TRBV7-2; D: NA; J: TRBJ1-1; CDR3: ASSARLNTEAF
length: 12; size: NA; V: TRBV6-1; D: NA; J: TRBJ1-5; CDR3: ASSEGGLNQPQH
length: 12; size: NA; V: TRBV2; D: TRBD1; J: TRBJ2-5; CDR3: ASRTDRAVETQY
length: 14; size: NA; V: TRBV28; D: TRBD1; J: TRBJ1-5; CDR3: ASSLYGTGDNQPQH
length: 13; size: NA; V: TRBV6-5; D: TRBD1; J: TRBJ2-7; CDR3: ASTMDRGRSYEQY
length: 12; size: few; V: TRBV19; D: TRBD1; J: TRBJ1-1; CDR3: ASSTGQGNTEAF
length: 13; size: NA; V: TRBV5-4; D: TRBD1; J: TRBJ1-6; CDR3: ASSLRQGVKSPLH
length: 12; size: NA; V: TRBV5-1; D: NA; J: TRBJ1-2; CDR3: ASSPGLTAGGYT
length: 10; size: NA; V: TRBV6-5; D: TRBD1; J: TRBJ1-2; CDR3: ASSLQGDGYT
length: 11; size: NA; V: TRBV19; D: TRBD1; J: TRBJ2-1; CDR3: ASNDRAYNEQF
length: 13; size: NA; V: TRBV9; D: NA; J: TRBJ2-7; CDR3: ASSVRDGGPYEQY
length: 14; size: few; V: TRBV4-2; D: TRBD2; J: TRBJ2-7; CDR3: ASSQRTSGLNYEQY
length: 13; size: NA; V: TRBV10-1; D: TRBD2; J: TRBJ2-3; CDR3: ASSELGTSNHTQY
length: 10; size: NA; V: TRBV30; D: NA; J: TRBJ2-7; CDR3: AWSGHRYEQY
length: 12; size: NA; V: TRBV7-2; D: TRBD1; J: TRBJ2-7; CDR3: ASSFRGQGGEQY
length: 12; size: NA; V: TRBV19; D: TRBD1; J: TRBJ1-5; CDR3: ASKFGQDNQPQH
length: 12; size: NA; V: TRBV19; D: NA; J: TRBJ2-3; CDR3: ASSMNSHTDTQY
length: 14; size: NA; V: TRBV4-2; D: TRBD2; J: TRBJ2-7; CDR3: ASSQTSGGLPYEQY
length: 10; size: NA; V: TRBV30; D: TRBD1; J: TRBJ1-1; CDR3: AWRLDRSEAF